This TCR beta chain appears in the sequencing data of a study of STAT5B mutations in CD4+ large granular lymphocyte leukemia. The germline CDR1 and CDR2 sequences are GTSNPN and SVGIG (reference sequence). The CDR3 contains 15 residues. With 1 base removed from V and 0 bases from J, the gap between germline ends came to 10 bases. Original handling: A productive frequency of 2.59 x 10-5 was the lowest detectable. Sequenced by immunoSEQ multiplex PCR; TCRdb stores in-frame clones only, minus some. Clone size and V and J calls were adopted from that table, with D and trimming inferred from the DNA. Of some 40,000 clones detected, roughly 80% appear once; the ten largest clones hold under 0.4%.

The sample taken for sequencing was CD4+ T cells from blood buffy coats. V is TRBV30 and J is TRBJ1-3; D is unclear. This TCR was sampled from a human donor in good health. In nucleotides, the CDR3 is TGTGCCTGGAGTGCCCCGGGAAACTCTGGAAACACCATATATTTT. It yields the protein CAWSAPGNSGNTIYF. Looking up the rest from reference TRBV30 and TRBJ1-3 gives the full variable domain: SQTIHQWPATLVQPVGSPLSLECTVEGTSNPNLYWYRQAAGRGLQLLFYSVGIGQISSEVPQNLSASRPQDRQFILSSKKLLLSDSGFYLCAWSAPGNSGNTIYFGEGSWLTVV.